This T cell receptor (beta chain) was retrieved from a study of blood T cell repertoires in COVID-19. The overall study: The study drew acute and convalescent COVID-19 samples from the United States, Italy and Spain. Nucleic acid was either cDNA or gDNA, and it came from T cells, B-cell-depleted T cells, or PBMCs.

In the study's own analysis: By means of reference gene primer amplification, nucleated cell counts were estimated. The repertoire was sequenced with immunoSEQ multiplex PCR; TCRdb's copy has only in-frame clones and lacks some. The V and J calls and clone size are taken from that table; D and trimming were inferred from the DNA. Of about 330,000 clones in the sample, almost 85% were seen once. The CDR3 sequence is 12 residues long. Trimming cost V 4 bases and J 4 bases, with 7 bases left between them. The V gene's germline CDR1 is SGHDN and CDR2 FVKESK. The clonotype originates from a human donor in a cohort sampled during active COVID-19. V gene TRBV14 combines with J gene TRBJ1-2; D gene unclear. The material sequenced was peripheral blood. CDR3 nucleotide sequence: TGTGCCAGCAGCCGCGGCAGCTATGGCTACACCTTC. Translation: CASSRGSYGYTF.